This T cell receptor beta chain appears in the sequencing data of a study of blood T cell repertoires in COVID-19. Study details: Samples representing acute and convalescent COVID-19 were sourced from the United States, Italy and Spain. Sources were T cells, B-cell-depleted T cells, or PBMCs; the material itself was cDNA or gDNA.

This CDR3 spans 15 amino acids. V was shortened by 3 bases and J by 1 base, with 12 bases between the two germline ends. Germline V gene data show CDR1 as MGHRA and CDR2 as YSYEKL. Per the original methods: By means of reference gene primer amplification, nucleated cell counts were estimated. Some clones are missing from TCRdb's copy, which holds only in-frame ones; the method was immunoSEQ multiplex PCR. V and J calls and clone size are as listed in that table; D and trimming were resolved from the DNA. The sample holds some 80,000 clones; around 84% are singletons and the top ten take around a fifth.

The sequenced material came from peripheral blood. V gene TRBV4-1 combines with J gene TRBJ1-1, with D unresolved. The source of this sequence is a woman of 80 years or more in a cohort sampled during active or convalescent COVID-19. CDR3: CASSHTIQANTEAFF. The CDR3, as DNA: TGCGCCAGCAGCCATACCATCCAGGCGAACACTGAAGCTTTCTTT.